The T cell receptor (beta chain) described here comes from a study of shared clonotypes between healthy human individuals. Study context: A couple of women and a few men aged 18 to 49 served as donors. Researchers assigned three CD4 naive, three CD4 memory, two CD8 naive and one CD8 memory plate to each donor.

Method: immunoSEQ multiplex PCR; TCRdb's copy keeps in-frame clones and lacks some. The sample contains about 980,000 clones, 70% to 85% of which appear only once. The healthy adult donors were HIV-negative and reported no recent acute infections or vaccinations. General study points: It was the non-shared clonotypes that had lower generation probabilities than clonotypes shared by all four donors.

This clone came up a few times. Its specificity is not known. Sequencing was carried out using memory CD4+ T cells sorted from blood. Subset reported: CD45RA-negative fraction. This sequence originates from a man aged 18-30 years in good health.

CDR3 coding DNA: TGTGCCAGTCTATTGGGGGGGATTTACGAGCAGTACTTC. Translation: CASLLGGIYEQYF. The chain has TRBV19 and TRBJ2-7; 7 bases map to TRBD2. The J segment lost 4 bases and the V segment lost 8 bases, leaving 8 bases of the junction unmatched. The CDR3 is 13 residues long. Per germline, CDR1 LNHDA and CDR2 SQIVND (reference sequence).